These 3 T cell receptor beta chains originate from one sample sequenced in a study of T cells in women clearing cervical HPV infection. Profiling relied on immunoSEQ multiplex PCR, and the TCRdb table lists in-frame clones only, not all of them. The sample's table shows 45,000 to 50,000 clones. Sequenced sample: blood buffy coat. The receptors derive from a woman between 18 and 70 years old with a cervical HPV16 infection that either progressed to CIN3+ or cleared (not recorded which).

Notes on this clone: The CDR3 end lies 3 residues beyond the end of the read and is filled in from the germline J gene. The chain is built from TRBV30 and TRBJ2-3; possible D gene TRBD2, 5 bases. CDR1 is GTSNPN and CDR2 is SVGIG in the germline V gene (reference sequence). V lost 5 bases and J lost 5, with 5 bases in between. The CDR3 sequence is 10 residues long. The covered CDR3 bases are TGTGCCTGGGAGGGAGATACG. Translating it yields CAWEGDT. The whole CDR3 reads CAWEGDTQYF.

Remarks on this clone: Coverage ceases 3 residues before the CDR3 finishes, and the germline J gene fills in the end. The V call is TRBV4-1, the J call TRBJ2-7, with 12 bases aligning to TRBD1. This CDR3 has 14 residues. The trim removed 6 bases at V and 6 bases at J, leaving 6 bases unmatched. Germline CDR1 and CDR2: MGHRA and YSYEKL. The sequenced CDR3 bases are TGCGCCAGCAGTAGGGACAGGGGGCTTCGCGAG. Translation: CASSRDRGLRE. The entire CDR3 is CASSRDRGLREQYF.

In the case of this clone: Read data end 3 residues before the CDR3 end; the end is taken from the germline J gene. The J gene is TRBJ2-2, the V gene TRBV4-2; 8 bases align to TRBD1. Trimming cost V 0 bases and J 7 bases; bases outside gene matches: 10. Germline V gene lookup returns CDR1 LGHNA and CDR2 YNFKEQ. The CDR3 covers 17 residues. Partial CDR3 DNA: TGTGCCAGCAGCCAAGAAACAGGGGGTTTCCGGGACGGGGAG. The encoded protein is CASSQETGGFRDGE. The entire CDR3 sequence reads CASSQETGGFRDGELFF.